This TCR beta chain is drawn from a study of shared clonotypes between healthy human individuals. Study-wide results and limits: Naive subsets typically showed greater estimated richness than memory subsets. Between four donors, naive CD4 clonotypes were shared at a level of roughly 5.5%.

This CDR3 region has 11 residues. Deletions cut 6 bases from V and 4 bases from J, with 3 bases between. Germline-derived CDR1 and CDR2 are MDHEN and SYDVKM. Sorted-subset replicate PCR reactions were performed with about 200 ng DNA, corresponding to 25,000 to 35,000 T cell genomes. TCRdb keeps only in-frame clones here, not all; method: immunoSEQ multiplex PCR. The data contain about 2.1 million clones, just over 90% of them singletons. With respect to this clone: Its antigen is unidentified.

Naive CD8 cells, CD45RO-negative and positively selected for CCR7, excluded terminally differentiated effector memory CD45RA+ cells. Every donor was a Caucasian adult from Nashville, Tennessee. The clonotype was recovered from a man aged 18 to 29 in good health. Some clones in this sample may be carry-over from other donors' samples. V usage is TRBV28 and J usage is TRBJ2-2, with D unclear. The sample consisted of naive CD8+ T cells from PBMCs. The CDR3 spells CASRTTGELFF. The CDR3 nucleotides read TGTGCCAGCAGGACCACCGGGGAGCTGTTTTTT.